Presented here are 21 T cell receptor beta chains from one specimen sequenced in a study of shared clonotypes between healthy human individuals. Libraries were prepared by immunoSEQ multiplex PCR; TCRdb keeps only in-frame clonotypes and omits some of them. This sample yields roughly 2 million clones, of which roughly 94% are seen a single time; under 0.15% belongs to the top ten. Material: naive CD4+ T cells sorted from blood. Subset described: CD45RA+ positively selected. The source is a man aged 18 to 30 in good health.

The chain employs TRBV15 and TRBJ1-5, with TRBD1 matching 7 bases. Germline V lookup: CDR1 LNHNV, CDR2 YYDKDF (reference sequence). The CDR3 length is 16 residues. V shed 2 bases, J shed 0 bases, and the junction held 4 bases outside the gene matches. In DNA form, the CDR3 reads TGTGCCACCAGCAGATCCCGGGACAGTAGCAATCAGCCCCAGCATTTT. Encoded protein: CATSRSRDSSNQPQHF.

The chain couples TRBV9 to TRBJ2-3; D possibly uses TRBD1 or TRBD2 (5 bases each). This CDR3 spans 16 amino acids. Per the germline V gene, CDR1 is SGDLS and CDR2 is YYNGEE. V was shortened by 4 bases and J by 2 bases, with 17 bases between the two germline ends. Written as DNA, the CDR3 is TGTGCCAGCAGCACCCTCCGGGACGGAGCCACAGATACGCAGTATTTT. Protein sequence: CASSTLRDGATDTQYF. The entire variable domain, with the rest obtained from reference TRBV9 and TRBJ2-3, is as follows: DSGVTQTPKHLITATGQRVTLRCSPRSGDLSVYWYQQSLDQGLQFLIQYYNGEERAKGNILERFSAQQFPDLHSELNLSSLELGDSALYFCASSTLRDGATDTQYFGPGTRLTVL.

The chain couples TRBV27 to TRBJ2-7; 13 positions match TRBD2. The V gene's germline CDR1 is MNHEY and CDR2 SMNVEV (reference sequence). V shed 3 bases and J 2 bases; nucleotides not matched to a gene: 7. This CDR3 is 17 amino acids long. CDR3 sequence reads: CASSFLGLAGTTYEQYF. CDR3 sequence (DNA): TGTGCCAGCAGTTTCTTGGGACTAGCGGGAACCACCTACGAGCAGTACTTC.

The chain is built from TRBV6-1 and TRBJ1-2; D is possibly TRBD1 (6 bases). Germline values: CDR1 MNHNS, CDR2 SASEGT. This CDR3 spans 14 amino acids. Trimming removed 2 bases at V and 1 base at J, with 8 bases between. The CDR3 loop reads CASSEPGVNYGYTF. The CDR3 region has the DNA TGTGCCAGCAGTGAACCAGGGGTTAACTATGGCTACACCTTC.

The gene calls are TRBV4-1 and TRBJ2-2; 7 nucleotides align to TRBD1. This CDR3 is built from 15 residues. Germline CDR1 is MGHRA and CDR2 is YSYEKL. After removal of 4 bases from V and 10 bases from J, the junction contained 12 bases not matched to a gene. The CDR3 here is CASSPTPDRVEELFF. CDR3 DNA sequence: TGCGCCAGCAGCCCTACCCCCGACAGGGTTGAGGAGCTGTTTTTT.

This clone is a singleton in its sample. This chain uses TRBV6-1 with TRBJ1-1; D is possibly TRBD1 (5 bases). Trimming removed 2 bases at V and 6 bases at J, with 10 bases between. CDR3 length: 13 amino acids. From germline, CDR1 is MNHNS and CDR2 SASEGT. CDR3 sequence reads: CASSERGVAEAFF. The CDR3 nucleotides read TGTGCCAGCAGTGAAAGGGGTGTTGCTGAAGCTTTCTTT.

The gene calls are TRBV18 and TRBJ2-7, with unresolved D. Between the trimmed V and J ends, which lost 8 bases and 0 bases, there was a span of 11 bases. This CDR3 is built from 13 residues. Germline V gives CDR1 KGHSH, CDR2 LQKENI. CDR3 residues: CASGPVGSYEQYF. The CDR3 region has the DNA TGTGCCAGCGGACCCGTAGGCTCCTACGAGCAGTACTTC.

The chain combines TRBV9 with TRBJ2-2; the D call may be TRBD1 or TRBD2 (5 bases each). Trimming stripped 2 bases from V and 4 bases from J, with 12 bases between. The CDR3 sequence is 15 residues long. Germline V CDR1 and CDR2: SGDLS, YYNGEE. The CDR3 loop reads CASSVRGESTGELFF. CDR3 sequence (DNA): TGTGCCAGCAGCGTGAGGGGCGAGAGCACCGGGGAGCTGTTTTTT.

V and J are TRBV19 and TRBJ2-6; D unresolved. The germline V and J ends were trimmed by 4 bases and 1 base, with 5 bases remaining between them. The CDR3 consists of 14 residues. From germline, CDR1 is LNHDA and CDR2 SQIVND (reference sequence). The CDR3 DNA sequence: TGTGCCAGTAGTAGGGGATCTGGGGCCAACGTCCTGACTTTC. It is translated as CASSRGSGANVLTF. Using reference TRBV19 and TRBJ2-6 for the parts outside the CDR3, the full variable domain is DGGITQSPKYLFRKEGQNVTLSCEQNLNHDAMYWYRQDPGQGLRLIYYSQIVNDFQKGDIAEGYSVSREKKESFPLTVTSAQKNPTAFYLCASSRGSGANVLTFGAGSRLTVL.

The V gene is TRBV7-8, the J gene TRBJ2-1, with TRBD1 matching over 7 bases. Germline trimming cut 7 bases from V and 6 bases from J; bases unmatched to any gene: 9. Germline CDR1 reads SGHVS; CDR2 reads FQNEAQ. The CDR3 has 14 residues. The CDR3 region is CASTIPGGFNEQFF. CDR3 sequence (DNA): TGTGCCAGCACCATCCCAGGGGGTTTCAATGAGCAGTTCTTC. The full variable domain, completed using reference TRBV7-8 and TRBJ2-1, is GAGVSQSPRYKVAKRGQDVALRCDPISGHVSLFWYQQALGQGPEFLTYFQNEAQLDKSGLPSDRFFAERPEGSVSTLKIQRTQQEDSAVYLCASTIPGGFNEQFFGPGTRLTVL.

The chain recombines TRBV6-5 with TRBJ1-2; 9 nucleotides align to TRBD1. V was pared by 6 bases and J by 1 base, with 3 bases of the junction left unmatched. The germline gives CDR1 MNHEY, CDR2 SVGAGI. The CDR3 runs 14 residues. CDR3 sequence: CASSNRGRNYGYTF. DNA for the CDR3: TGTGCCAGCAGCAACAGGGGGCGTAACTATGGCTACACCTTC.

The V and J genes are TRBV7-9 and TRBJ2-3; 11 bases line up with TRBD2. V was clipped by 5 bases and J by 7 bases; unmatched bases: 14. This CDR3 is 17 amino acids long. Per the germline V gene, CDR1 is SEHNR and CDR2 is FQNEAQ (reference sequence). The CDR3 DNA reads TGTGCCAGCAGCCCAGGACTAGCGGGCGGGGTTGGAAATACGCAGTATTTT. Residues: CASSPGLAGGVGNTQYF.

The genes are TRBV2 and TRBJ1-6, with D tentatively TRBD1 (5 bases). Germline-derived CDR1 and CDR2 are SNHLY and FYNNEI. The CDR3 extends over 13 amino acids. V was trimmed by 9 bases and J by 5 bases, leaving 11 bases between them. In nucleotides, the CDR3 is TGTGCCAGTGAGCAGGGCAATAATTCACCCCTCCACTTT. This codes for CASEQGNNSPLHF.

CDR3 nucleotides: TGTGCCAGCACACCCCTAGCGGGAGCGGTAGATACGCAGTATTTT. This encodes CASTPLAGAVDTQYF. The chain employs TRBV11-2 and TRBJ2-3; 10 bases align to TRBD2. This CDR3 region has 15 residues. Germline CDR1 reads SGHAT; CDR2 reads FQNNGV. Germline trimming cut 7 bases from V and 5 bases from J; bases unmatched to any gene: 9.

The chain joins TRBV4-3 to TRBJ2-2, with a tentative D call TRBD2 (5 bases). The germline V gene encodes CDR1 LGHNA and CDR2 YSLEER. V was cut by 3 bases and J by 6 bases, with 17 bases left in between. This CDR3 contains 16 residues. Written as DNA, the CDR3 is TGCGCCAGCAGCCAGGGAGACTACTACGAATCCGGGGAGCTGTTTTTT. Its protein is CASSQGDYYESGELFF.

The chain employs TRBV2 and TRBJ1-2; 8 positions agree with TRBD1. The germline gives CDR1 SNHLY, CDR2 FYNNEI. Trimming cost V 6 bases and J 5 bases; bases outside gene matches: 8. This CDR3 contains 14 residues. The CDR3 is CASSQGQGPYGYTF. The DNA of the CDR3 is TGTGCCAGCAGCCAAGGACAGGGCCCATATGGCTACACCTTC.

J is TRBJ2-2 and V is TRBV28; 8 nucleotides line up with TRBD2. J lost 0 bases, V lost 5 bases, and 8 bases had no gene match. The CDR3 has 17 residues. CDR1 MDHEN and CDR2 SYDVKM come from the germline V gene. Written as DNA, the CDR3 is TGTGCCAGCAGTAGAAGGACTAGCTCGGCGAACACCGGGGAGCTGTTTTTT. Protein sequence: CASSRRTSSANTGELFF.

The genes are TRBV7-9 and TRBJ2-3, with D uncertain. Germline CDR1 and CDR2: SEHNR and FQNEAQ (reference sequence). This CDR3 has 16 residues. The V end lost 5 bases, the J end lost 2 bases, and 17 bases lay between the germline ends. CDR3 in DNA: TGTGCCAGCAGCCCGTGGCGCGGTCTGAACACAGATACGCAGTATTTT. Translation gives CASSPWRGLNTDTQYF.

This chain connects TRBV20-1 to TRBJ1-1; D ambiguous. The CDR3 runs 11 residues. Germline V gives CDR1 DFQATT, CDR2 SNEGSKA (reference sequence). The V end lost 5 bases, the J end lost 5 bases, and 9 bases lay between the germline ends. The CDR3 protein is CSALKGTEAFF. The CDR3 nucleotides read TGCAGTGCTCTGAAGGGAACTGAAGCTTTCTTT.

A remark on this clone: Other DNA variants within this sample encode the same CDR3. The rearrangement links TRBV5-4 to TRBJ2-2; 10 positions agree with TRBD2. Germline lookup yields CDR1 SGHNT and CDR2 YYREEE (reference sequence). The CDR3 sequence is 16 residues long. V shed 0 bases, J shed 1 base, and the junction held 0 bases outside the gene matches. The DNA for the CDR3 is TGTGCCAGCAGCTTGGGACTAGCGGGGAACACCGGGGAGCTGTTTTTT. Its protein is CASSLGLAGNTGELFF.

This sequence joins TRBV7-2 and TRBJ1-1; TRBD1 matches at 7 bases. Germline loops: CDR1 SGHTA, CDR2 FQGNSA. After removal of 1 base from V and 8 bases from J, the junction contained 4 bases not matched to a gene. This CDR3 is 13 amino acids long. The CDR3 region has the DNA TGTGCCAGCAGCTTAGTGGCAGGGGGGGAAGCTTTCTTT. This codes for CASSLVAGGEAFF.